One T cell receptor beta chain is described in this entry. This sample stems from a study of CD8+ T cells in alopecia areata. Treatment here: oral pan-JAK inhibitor, 5-10 mg twice daily. Trimming removed 6 bases from V and 8 bases from J; junction bases left unmatched: 9. The germline V gene encodes CDR1 MNHEY and CDR2 SVGAGI. The CDR3 runs 14 residues. It was cDNA, reverse transcribed from extracted RNA, that served as the sequencing template. Sequenced by immunoSEQ multiplex PCR; TCRdb stores in-frame clones only, minus some. The sample lists some 170,000 clones, roughly 60% seen once, with 16% in the top ten.

The specimen was CD4+ T cells sorted from blood, collected at roughly week 58, from a patient treated with tofacitinib. The J gene is TRBJ2-1, the V gene TRBV6-5; 8 bases align to TRBD2. The source of this sequence is a human donor with alopecia areata. The CDR3 region has the DNA TGTGCCAGCAGCATGGGACTAGGTCTACATGAGCAGTTCTTC. This gives the protein CASSMGLGLHEQFF.